The sequence of this T cell receptor (beta chain) was determined in a study of CD4 T cells in relation to SARS-CoV-2 and coronaviruses. Study-wide background: After roughly 11 days of antigen culture, PBMC TCR beta CDR3s were sequenced.

CDR1 SGHAT and CDR2 FQNNGV come from the germline V gene. J gave up 5 bases and V 4 bases, and 18 bases lay outside the gene matches. This CDR3 region has 18 residues. CD4+ T cells from unexposed donors were obtained before the COVID-19 pandemic (2011-2018). After about ten days of culture, CD4+ T cells were isolated. Testing used SARS-CoV-2 S/N and four cold-coronavirus spikes on unexposed-donor CD4+ T cells, cells permitting. Each well had roughly 2.2 million PBMCs in around 5.3% human AB serum with IL-2. Profiling relied on immunoSEQ multiplex PCR, and the TCRdb table lists in-frame clones only, not all of them. The table shows under 30,000 clones, with around 72% occurring only once. Turning to this clone: Its antigen remains unidentified.

This TCR was sampled from a human donor in good health. The sample consisted of CD4+ T cells from PBMCs, cultured in vitro. The chain couples TRBV11-2 to TRBJ1-2; 8 bases map to TRBD1. The CDR3 reads CASSSLTSPSDRVYGYTF. DNA of the CDR3: TGTGCCAGCAGCTCCTTAACGTCCCCCTCGGACAGGGTTTATGGCTACACCTTC.